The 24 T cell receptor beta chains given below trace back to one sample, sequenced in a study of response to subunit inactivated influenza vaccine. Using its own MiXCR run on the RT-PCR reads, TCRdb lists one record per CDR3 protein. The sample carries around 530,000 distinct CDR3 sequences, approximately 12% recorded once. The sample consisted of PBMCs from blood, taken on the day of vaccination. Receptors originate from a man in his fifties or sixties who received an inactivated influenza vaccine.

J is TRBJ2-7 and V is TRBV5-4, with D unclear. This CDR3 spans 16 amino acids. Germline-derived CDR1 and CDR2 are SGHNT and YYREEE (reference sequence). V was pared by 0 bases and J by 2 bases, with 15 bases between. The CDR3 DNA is TGTGCCAGCAGCTTGGGCGAAGGCGATATCACCTACGAGCAGTACTTC. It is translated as CASSLGEGDITYEQYF. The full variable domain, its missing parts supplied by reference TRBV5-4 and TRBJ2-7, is ETGVTQSPTHLIKTRGQQVTLRCSSQSGHNTVSWYQQALGQGPQFIFQYYREEENGRGNFPPRFSGLQFPNYSSELNVNALELDDSALYLCASSLGEGDITYEQYFGPGTRLTVT.

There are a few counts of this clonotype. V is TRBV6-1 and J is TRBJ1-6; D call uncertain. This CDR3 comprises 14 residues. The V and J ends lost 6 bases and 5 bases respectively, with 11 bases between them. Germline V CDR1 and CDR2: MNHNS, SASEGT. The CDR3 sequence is CASSLLEDNSPLHF. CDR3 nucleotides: TGTGCCAGCAGCCTTTTGGAAGATAATTCACCCCTCCACTTT.

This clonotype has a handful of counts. The CDR3 DNA follows: TGTGCCAGCAGTCGACCCGGGACTAGCGGGATGGGTGGCGATGAGCAGTTCTTC. Amino acids: CASSRPGTSGMGGDEQFF. J is TRBJ2-1 and V is TRBV7-8, with 13 positions matching TRBD2. CDR3 size: 18 residues. J gave up 8 bases and V 6 bases, and 16 bases lay outside the gene matches. Germline CDR1 SGHVS, CDR2 FQNEAQ.

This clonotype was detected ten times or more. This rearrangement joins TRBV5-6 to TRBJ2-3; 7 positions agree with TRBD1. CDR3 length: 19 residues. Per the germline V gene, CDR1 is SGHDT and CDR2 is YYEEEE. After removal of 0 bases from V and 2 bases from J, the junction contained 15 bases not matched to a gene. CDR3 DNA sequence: TGTGCCAGCAGCTTGGCCGTTCACCCTGACAGGGTTCTCACAGATACGCAGTATTTT. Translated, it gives CASSLAVHPDRVLTDTQYF.

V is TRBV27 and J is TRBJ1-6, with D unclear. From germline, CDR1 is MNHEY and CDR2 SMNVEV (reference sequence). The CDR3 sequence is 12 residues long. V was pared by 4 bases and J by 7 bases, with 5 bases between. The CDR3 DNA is TGTGCCAGCAGTTATACAAATTCACCCCTCCACTTT. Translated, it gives CASSYTNSPLHF.

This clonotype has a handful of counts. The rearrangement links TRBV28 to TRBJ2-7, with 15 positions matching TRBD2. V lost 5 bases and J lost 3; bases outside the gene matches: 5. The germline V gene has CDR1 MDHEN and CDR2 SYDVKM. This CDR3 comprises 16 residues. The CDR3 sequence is CASSRPGLAGGYEQYF. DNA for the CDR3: TGTGCCAGCAGTCGACCGGGACTAGCGGGAGGCTACGAGCAGTACTTC. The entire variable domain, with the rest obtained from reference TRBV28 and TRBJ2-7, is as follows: DVKVTQSSRYLVKRTGEKVFLECVQDMDHENMFWYRQDPGLGLRLIYFSYDVKMKEKGDIPEGYSVSREKKERFSLILESASTNQTSMYLCASSRPGLAGGYEQYFGPGTRLTVT.

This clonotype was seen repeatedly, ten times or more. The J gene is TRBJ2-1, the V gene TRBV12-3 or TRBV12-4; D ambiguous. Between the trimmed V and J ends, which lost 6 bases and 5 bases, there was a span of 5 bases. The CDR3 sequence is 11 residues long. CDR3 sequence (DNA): TGTGCCAGCAGCTCAAACAATGAGCAGTTCTTC. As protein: CASSSNNEQFF.

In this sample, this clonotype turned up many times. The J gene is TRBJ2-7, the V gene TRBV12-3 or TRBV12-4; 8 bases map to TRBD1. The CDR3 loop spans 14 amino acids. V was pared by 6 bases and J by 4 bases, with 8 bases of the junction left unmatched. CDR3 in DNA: TGTGCCAGCAGGTCCGGACAGGGTACTTACGAGCAGTACTTC. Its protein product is CASRSGQGTYEQYF.

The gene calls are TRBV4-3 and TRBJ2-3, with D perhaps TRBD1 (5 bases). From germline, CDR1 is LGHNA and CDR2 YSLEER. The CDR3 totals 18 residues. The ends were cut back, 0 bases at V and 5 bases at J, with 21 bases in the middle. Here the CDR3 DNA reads TGCGCCAGCAGCCAAGATCTGGCCTGGGCAGGGTTGGGAGATACGCAGTATTTT. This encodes CASSQDLAWAGLGDTQYF.

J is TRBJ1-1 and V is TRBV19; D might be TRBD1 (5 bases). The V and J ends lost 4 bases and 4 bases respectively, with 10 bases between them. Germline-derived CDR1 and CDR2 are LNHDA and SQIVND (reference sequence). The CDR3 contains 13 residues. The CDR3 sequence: CASSKRGVTEAFF. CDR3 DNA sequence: TGTGCCAGTAGTAAGAGGGGAGTCACTGAAGCTTTCTTT.

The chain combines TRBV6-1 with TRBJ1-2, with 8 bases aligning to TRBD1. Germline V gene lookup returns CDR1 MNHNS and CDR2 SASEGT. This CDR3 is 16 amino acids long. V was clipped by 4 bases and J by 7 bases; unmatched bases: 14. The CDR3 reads CASSVSLDRVGRGYTF. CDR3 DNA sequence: TGTGCCAGCAGTGTCTCCTTGGACAGGGTCGGTCGTGGCTACACCTTC.

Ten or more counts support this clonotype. CDR3 nucleotides: TGTGCCAGCAGACCCTCTGGAGAGAACACCGGGGAGCTGTTTTTT. Its translation: CASRPSGENTGELFF. This chain uses TRBV12-3 or TRBV12-4 with TRBJ2-2; D is unresolved. CDR3 length: 15 residues. V lost 6 bases to trimming and J lost 1 base, with 12 bases between them.

In DNA, the CDR3 is TGCAGCGTTGAAGATATGGCTAGCCCGAGAAGAGAGCAGTTCTTC. As protein: CSVEDMASPRREQFF. The chain joins TRBV29-1 to TRBJ2-1; a possible D gene is TRBD2 (5 bases). Looked up from germline, CDR1 is SQVTM and CDR2 is ANQGSEA. The CDR3 consists of 15 residues. Trimming cost V 0 bases and J 10 bases, with 19 bases left between them.

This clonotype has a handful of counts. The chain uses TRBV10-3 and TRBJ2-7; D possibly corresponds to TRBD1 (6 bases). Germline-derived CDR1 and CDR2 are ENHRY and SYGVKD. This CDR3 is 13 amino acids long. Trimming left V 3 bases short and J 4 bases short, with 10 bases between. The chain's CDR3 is CAISDTGKYEQYF. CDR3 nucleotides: TGTGCCATCAGTGACACAGGGAAGTACGAGCAGTACTTC.

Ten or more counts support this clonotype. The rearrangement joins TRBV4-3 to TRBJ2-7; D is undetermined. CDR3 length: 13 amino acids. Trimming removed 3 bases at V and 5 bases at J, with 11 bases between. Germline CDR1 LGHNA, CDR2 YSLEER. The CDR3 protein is CASSQWGFHEQYF. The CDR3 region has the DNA TGCGCCAGCAGCCAGTGGGGTTTCCACGAGCAGTACTTC.

CDR3 sequence: CASSLRRQGLPYEQYF. CDR3 coding DNA: TGTGCCAGCAGTCTACGTCGACAGGGTCTACCTTACGAGCAGTACTTC. J is TRBJ2-7 and V is TRBV2; TRBD1 matches 7 bases. The CDR3 extends over 16 amino acids. Trimming at V came to 5 bases and at J to 4 bases, leaving 14 bases not matched to a gene. CDR1 and CDR2 (germline): SNHLY, FYNNEI.

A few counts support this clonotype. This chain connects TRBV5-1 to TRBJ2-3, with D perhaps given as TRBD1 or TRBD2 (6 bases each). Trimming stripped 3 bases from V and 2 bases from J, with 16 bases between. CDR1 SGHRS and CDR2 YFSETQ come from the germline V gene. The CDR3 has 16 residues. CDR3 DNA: TGCGCCAGCAGCTATCGGGGGCTGGACCACACAGATACGCAGTATTTT. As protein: CASSYRGLDHTDTQYF.

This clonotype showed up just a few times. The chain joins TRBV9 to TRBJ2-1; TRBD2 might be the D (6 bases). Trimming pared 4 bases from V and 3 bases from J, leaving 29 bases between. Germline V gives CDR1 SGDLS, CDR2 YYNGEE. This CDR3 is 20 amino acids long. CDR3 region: CASSNTNQLYAGPHYNEQFF. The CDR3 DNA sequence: TGTGCCAGCAGCAATACCAACCAACTTTACGCGGGGCCGCACTACAATGAGCAGTTCTTC. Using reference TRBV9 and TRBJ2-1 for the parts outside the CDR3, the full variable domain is DSGVTQTPKHLITATGQRVTLRCSPRSGDLSVYWYQQSLDQGLQFLIQYYNGEERAKGNILERFSAQQFPDLHSELNLSSLELGDSALYFCASSNTNQLYAGPHYNEQFFGPGTRLTVL.

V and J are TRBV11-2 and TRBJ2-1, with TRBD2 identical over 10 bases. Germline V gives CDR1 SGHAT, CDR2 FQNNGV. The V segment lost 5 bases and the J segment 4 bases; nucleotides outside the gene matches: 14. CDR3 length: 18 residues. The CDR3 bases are TGTGCCAGCAGCCGACAGGGGCCAGCGGGGGGGCTTTACAATGAGCAGTTCTTC. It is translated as CASSRQGPAGGLYNEQFF.

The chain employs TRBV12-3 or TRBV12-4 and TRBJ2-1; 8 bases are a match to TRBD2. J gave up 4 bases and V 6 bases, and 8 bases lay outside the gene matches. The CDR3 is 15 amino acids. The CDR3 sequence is CASSRGLAGYNEQFF. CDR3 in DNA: TGTGCCAGCAGCCGTGGATTAGCGGGATACAATGAGCAGTTCTTC.

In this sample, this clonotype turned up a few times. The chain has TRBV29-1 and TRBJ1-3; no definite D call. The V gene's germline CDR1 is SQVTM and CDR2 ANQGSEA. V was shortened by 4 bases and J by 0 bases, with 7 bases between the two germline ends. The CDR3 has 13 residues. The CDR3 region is CSVGFSSGNTIYF. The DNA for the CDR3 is TGCAGCGTTGGATTCAGCTCTGGAAACACCATATATTTT.

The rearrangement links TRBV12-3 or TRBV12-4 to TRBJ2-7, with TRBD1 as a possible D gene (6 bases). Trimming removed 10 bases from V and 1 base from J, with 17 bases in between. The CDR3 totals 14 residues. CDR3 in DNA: TGTGCCACCCGGCAGGGGATCTCGTCCTACGAGCAGTACTTC. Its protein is CATRQGISSYEQYF.

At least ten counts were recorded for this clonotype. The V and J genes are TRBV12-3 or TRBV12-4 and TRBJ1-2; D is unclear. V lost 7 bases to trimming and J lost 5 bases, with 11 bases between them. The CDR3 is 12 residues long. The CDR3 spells CASTSGGYGYTF. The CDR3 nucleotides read TGTGCCAGCACCTCGGGCGGGTATGGCTACACCTTC.

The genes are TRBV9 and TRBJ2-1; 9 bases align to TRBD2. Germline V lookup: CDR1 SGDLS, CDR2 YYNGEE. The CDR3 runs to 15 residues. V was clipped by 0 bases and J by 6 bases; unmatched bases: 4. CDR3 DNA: TGTGCCAGCAGCGTAGGTAGCGGGAGCGGCAATGAGCAGTTCTTC. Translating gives CASSVGSGSGNEQFF.